This T cell receptor (beta chain) was sequenced for a study of early T cells in non-severe SARS-CoV-2 infection. At the level of the study: Bulk RNA isolated from unsorted whole blood underwent sequencing; chains were not paired. Whole-study findings and limits: Missing private and CD4 specificities, VDJdb matching favored anti-spike CD8 responses.

With 9 bases removed from V and 6 bases from J, the gap between germline ends came to 17 bases. The CDR3 has 13 residues. Germline V CDR1 and CDR2: LNHDA, SQIVND (reference sequence). Concerning this clonotype itself: The antigen remains unidentified.

Unique molecular identifiers were affixed to single, distinct cDNA molecules. TCRdb ran MiXCR on the 5' RACE reads and lists one entry per CDR3 protein. Found here are about 92,000 distinct CDR3 sequences, around an eighth of them singletons; the top ten hold 5.5% to 8%. Material for sequencing was whole blood. The chain links TRBV19 to TRBJ1-1, with unresolved D. The receptor's source is an adult who was a healthcare worker with PCR-confirmed SARS-CoV-2 infection or an uninfected control (not recorded which). The CDR3 DNA sequence: TGTGCCAGCCAGAATTGGAGTGACGCTGAAGCTTTCTTT. The encoded protein is CASQNWSDAEAFF. Drawing the rest from reference TRBV19 and TRBJ1-1, the complete variable domain is DGGITQSPKYLFRKEGQNVTLSCEQNLNHDAMYWYRQDPGQGLRLIYYSQIVNDFQKGDIAEGYSVSREKKESFPLTVTSAQKNPTAFYLCASQNWSDAEAFFGQGTRLTVV.